This T cell receptor beta chain was sequenced during a study of T cell changes during pregnancy in multiple sclerosis. This CDR3 region has 13 residues. The germline V gene has CDR1 LNHDA and CDR2 SQIVND (reference sequence). Trimming stripped 6 bases from V and 4 bases from J, with 12 bases between. The method was immunoSEQ multiplex PCR; TCRdb's version includes in-frame clones alone and lacks a portion of them. Seen here are about 52,000 clones, roughly 92% observed once, and the top ten hold 0.65% to 0.85%. This clonotype was sampled from a female donor with multiple sclerosis, enrolled in a pregnancy study. The chain employs TRBV19 and TRBJ1-1; D might be TRBD1 (6 bases). The sequencing used CD4+ T cells from peripheral blood mononuclear cells, collected in the third trimester of pregnancy. The CDR3 is CASSTGRGTEAFF. In nucleotides, the CDR3 is TGTGCCAGTAGCACAGGGAGGGGCACTGAAGCTTTCTTT.